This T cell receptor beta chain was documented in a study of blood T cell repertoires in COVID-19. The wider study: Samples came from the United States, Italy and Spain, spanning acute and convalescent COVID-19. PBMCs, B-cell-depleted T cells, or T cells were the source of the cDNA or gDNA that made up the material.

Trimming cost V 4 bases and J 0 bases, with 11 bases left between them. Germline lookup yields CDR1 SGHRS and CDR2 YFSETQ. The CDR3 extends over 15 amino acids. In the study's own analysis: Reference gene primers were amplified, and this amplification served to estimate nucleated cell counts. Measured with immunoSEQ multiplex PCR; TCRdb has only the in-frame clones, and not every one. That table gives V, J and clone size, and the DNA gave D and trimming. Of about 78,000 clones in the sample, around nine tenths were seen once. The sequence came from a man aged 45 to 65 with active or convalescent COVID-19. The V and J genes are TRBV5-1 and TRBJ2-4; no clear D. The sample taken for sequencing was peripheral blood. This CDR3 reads CASSPSTVAKNIQYF. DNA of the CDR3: TGCGCCAGCAGCCCCTCCACGGTAGCCAAAAACATTCAGTACTTC.